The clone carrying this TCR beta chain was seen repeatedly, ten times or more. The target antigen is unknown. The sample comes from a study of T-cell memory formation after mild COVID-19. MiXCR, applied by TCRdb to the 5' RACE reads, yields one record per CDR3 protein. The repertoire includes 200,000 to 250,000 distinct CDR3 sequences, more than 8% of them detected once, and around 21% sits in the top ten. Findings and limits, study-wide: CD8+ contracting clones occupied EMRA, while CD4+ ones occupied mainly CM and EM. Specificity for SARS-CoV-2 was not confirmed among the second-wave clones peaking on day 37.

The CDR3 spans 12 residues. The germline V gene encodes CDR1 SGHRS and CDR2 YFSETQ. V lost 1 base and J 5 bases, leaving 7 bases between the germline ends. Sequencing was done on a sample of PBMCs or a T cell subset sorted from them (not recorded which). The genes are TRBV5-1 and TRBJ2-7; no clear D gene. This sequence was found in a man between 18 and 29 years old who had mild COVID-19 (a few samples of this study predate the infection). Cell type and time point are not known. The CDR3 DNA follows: TGCGCCAGCAGCTTGTCGGCGGACGAGCAGTACTTC. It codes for CASSLSADEQYF.